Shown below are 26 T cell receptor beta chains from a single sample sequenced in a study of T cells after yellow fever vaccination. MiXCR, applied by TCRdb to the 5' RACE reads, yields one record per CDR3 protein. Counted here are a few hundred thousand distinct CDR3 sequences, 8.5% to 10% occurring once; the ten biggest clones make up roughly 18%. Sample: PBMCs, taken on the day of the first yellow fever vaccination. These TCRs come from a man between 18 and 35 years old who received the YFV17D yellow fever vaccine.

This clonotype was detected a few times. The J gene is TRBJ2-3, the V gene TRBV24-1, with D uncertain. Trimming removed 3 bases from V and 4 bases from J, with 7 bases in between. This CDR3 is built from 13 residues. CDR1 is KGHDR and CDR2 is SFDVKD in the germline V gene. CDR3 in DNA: TGTGCCACCAGTGATGAAAGGGCAGATACGCAGTATTTT. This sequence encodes CATSDERADTQYF.

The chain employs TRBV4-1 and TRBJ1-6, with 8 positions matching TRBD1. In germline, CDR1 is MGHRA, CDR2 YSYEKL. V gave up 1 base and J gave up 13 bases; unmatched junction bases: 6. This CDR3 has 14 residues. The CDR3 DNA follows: TGCGCCAGCAGCCAAGGGACAGGGCTATTTCCCCTCCACTTT. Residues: CASSQGTGLFPLHF.

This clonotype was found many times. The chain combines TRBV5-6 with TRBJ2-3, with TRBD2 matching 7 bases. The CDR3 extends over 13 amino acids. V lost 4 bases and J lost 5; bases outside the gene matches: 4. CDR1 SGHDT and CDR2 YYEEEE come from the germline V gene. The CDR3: CASSGEGEDTQYF. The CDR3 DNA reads TGTGCCAGCAGCGGGGAGGGCGAAGATACGCAGTATTTT.

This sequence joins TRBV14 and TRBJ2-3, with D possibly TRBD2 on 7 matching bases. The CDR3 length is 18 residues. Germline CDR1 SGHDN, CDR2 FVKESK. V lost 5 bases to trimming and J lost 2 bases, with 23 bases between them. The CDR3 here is CASSRSPFGGGLTDTQYF. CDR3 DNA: TGTGCCAGCAGCAGGAGCCCCTTCGGCGGGGGCCTCACAGATACGCAGTATTTT.

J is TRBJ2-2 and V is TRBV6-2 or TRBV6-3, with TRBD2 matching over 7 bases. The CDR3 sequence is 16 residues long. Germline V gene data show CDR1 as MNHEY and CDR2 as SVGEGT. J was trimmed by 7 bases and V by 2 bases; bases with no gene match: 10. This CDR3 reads CASSYPERGFYGELFF. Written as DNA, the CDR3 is TGTGCCAGCAGTTACCCTGAGCGGGGCTTCTACGGGGAGCTGTTTTTT.

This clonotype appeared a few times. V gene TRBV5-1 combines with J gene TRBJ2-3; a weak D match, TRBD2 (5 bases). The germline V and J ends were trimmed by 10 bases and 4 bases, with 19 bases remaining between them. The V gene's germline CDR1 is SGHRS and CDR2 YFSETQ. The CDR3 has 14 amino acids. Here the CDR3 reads CASSLRGDADTQYF. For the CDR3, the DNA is TGCGCCTCCAGCCTCCGGGGAGATGCAGATACGCAGTATTTT.

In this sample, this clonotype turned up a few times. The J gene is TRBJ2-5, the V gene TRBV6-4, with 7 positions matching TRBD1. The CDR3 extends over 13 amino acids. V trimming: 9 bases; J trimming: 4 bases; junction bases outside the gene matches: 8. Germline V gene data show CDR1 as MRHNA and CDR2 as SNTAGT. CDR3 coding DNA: TGTGCCAGAACAAGCCCAGGGGGAGAGACCCAGTACTTC. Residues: CARTSPGGETQYF.

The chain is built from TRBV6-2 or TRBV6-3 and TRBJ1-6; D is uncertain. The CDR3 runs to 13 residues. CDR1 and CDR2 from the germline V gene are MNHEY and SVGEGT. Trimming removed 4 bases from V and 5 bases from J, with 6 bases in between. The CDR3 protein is CASSSVHNSPLHF. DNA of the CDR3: TGTGCCAGCAGTTCCGTGCATAATTCACCCCTCCACTTT.

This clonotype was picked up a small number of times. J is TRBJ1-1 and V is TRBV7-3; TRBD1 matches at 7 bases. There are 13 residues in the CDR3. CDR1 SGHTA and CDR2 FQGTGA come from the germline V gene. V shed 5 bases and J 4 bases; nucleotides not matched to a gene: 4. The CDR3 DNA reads TGTGCCAGCAGCCCGGACAGGCGCACTGAAGCTTTCTTT. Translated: CASSPDRRTEAFF.

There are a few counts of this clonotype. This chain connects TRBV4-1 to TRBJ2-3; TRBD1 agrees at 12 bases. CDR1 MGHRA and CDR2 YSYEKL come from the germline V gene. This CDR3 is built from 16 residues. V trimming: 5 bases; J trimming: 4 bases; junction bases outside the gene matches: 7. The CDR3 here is CASSYRDRGRADTQYF. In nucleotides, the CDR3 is TGCGCCAGCAGCTATCGGGACAGGGGGCGGGCAGATACGCAGTATTTT.

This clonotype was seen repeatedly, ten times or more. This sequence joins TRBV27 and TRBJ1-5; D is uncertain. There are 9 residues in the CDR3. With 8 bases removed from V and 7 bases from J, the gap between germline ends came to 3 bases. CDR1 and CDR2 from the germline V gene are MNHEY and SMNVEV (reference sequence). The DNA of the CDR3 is TGTGCCAGCGGCCAGCCCCAGCATTTT. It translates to CASGQPQHF.

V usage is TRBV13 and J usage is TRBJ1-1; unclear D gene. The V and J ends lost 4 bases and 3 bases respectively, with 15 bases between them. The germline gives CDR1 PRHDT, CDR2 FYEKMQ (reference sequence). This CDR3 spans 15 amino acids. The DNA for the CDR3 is TGTGCCAGCAGCTCCGAAAAATCATGGGACACTGAAGCTTTCTTT. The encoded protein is CASSSEKSWDTEAFF.

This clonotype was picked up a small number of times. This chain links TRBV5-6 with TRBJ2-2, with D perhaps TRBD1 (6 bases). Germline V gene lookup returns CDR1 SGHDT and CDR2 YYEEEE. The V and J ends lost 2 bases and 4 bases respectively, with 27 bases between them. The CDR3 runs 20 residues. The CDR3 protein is CASSFPTGDTKTRGTGELFF. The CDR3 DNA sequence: TGTGCCAGCAGCTTTCCGACAGGAGACACGAAAACGCGAGGCACCGGGGAGCTGTTTTTT.

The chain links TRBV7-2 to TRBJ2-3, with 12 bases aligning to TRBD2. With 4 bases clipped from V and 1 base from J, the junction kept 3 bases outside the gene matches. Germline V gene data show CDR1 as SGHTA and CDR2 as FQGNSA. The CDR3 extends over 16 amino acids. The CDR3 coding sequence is TGTGCCAGCAGCTATACTAGCGGGGGGCGCACAGATACGCAGTATTTT. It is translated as CASSYTSGGRTDTQYF.

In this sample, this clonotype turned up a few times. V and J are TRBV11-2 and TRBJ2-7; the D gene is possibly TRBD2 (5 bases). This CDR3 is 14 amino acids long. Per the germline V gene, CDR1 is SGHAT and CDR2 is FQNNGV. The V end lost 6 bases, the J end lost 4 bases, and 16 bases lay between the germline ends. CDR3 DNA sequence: TGTGCCAGCAGTCCGGGCCCCGGGAAGTACGAGCAGTACTTC. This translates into CASSPGPGKYEQYF.

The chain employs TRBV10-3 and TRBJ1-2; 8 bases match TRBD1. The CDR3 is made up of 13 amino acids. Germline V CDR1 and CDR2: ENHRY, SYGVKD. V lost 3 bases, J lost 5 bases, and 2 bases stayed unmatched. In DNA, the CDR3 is TGTGCCATCAGTGAATACAGGGGGTATGGCTACACCTTC. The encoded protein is CAISEYRGYGYTF.

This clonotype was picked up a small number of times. In DNA form, the CDR3 reads TGTGCCAGCAGCCAAGGAGGGGGGGGGGCCAATGAGCAGTTCTTC. Residues: CASSQGGGGANEQFF. V gene TRBV4-2 combines with J gene TRBJ2-1; D is possibly TRBD2 (7 bases). CDR1 and CDR2 from the germline V gene are LGHNA and YNFKEQ. The CDR3 covers 15 residues. Trimming took 1 base from V and 6 from J, leaving 13 bases between them.

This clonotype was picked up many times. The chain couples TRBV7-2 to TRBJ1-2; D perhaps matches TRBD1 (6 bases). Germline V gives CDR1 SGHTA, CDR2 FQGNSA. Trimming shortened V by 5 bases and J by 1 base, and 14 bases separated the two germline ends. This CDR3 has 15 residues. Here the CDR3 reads CASSPGQTVNYGYTF. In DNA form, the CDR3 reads TGTGCCAGCAGCCCCGGACAGACCGTTAACTATGGCTACACCTTC.

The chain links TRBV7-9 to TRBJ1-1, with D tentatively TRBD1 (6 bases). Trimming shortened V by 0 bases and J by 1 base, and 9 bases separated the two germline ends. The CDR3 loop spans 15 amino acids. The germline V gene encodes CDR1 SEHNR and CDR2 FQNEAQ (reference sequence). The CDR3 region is CASSLAMGANTEAFF. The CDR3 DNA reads TGTGCCAGCAGCTTAGCGATGGGGGCGAACACTGAAGCTTTCTTT. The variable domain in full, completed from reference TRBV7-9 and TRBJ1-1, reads DTGVSQNPRHKITKRGQNVTFRCDPISEHNRLYWYRQTLGQGPEFLTYFQNEAQLEKSRLLSDRFSAERPKGSFSTLEIQRTEQGDSAMYLCASSLAMGANTEAFFGQGTRLTVV.

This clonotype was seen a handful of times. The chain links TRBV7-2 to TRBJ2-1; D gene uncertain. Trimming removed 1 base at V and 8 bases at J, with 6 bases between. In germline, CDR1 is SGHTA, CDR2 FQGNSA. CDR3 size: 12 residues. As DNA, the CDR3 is TGTGCCAGCAGCTTAGGGGCGTATGAGCAGTTCTTC. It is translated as CASSLGAYEQFF. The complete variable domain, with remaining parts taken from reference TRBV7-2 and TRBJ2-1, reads GAGVSQSPSNKVTEKGKDVELRCDPISGHTALYWYRQSLGQGLEFLIYFQGNSAPDKSGLPSDRFSAERTGGSVSTLTIQRTQQEDSAVYLCASSLGAYEQFFGPGTRLTVL.

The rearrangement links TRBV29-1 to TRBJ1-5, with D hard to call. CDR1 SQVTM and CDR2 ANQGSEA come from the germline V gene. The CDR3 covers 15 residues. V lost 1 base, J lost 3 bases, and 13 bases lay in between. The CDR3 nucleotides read TGCAGCGTTGAAGTTGCAGGCAACAACAATCAGCCCCAGCATTTT. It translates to CSVEVAGNNNQPQHF.

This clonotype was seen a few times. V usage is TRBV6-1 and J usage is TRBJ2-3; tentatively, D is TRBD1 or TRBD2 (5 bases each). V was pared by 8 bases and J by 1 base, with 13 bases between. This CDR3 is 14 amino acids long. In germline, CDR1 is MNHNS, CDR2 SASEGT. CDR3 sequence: CASSRGDRTDTQYF. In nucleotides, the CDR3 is TGTGCCAGCTCTCGAGGGGATCGCACAGATACGCAGTATTTT.

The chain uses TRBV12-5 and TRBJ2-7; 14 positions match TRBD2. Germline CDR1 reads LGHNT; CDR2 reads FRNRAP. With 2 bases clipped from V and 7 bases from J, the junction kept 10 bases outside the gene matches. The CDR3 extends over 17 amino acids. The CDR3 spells CASGLRGSGLAGEEQYF. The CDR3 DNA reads TGTGCTAGTGGTTTGAGAGGATCGGGACTAGCGGGGGAAGAGCAGTACTTC.

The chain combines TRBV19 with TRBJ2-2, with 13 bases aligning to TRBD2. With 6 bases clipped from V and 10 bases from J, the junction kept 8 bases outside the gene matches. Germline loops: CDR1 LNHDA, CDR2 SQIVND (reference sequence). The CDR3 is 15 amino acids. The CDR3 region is CASRIPGLAGLELFF. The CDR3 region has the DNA TGTGCCAGTAGGATACCGGGACTAGCGGGATTGGAGCTGTTTTTT.

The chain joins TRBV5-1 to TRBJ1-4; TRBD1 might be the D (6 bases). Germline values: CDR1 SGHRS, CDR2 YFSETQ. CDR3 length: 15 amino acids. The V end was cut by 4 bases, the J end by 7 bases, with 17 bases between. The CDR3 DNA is TGCGCCAGCAGCGACGGATGGGGGCGCGGTGAAAAACTGTTTTTT. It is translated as CASSDGWGRGEKLFF.

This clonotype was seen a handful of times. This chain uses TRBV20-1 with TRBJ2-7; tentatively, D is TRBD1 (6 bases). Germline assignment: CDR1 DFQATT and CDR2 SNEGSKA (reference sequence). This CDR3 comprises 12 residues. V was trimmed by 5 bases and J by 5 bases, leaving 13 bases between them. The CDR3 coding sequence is TGCAGTGCTGTACAGGGTCCCCACGAGCAGTACGTC. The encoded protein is CSAVQGPHEQYV.